Presented here are 7 T cell receptor beta chains from one specimen sequenced in a study of spatial heterogeneity in lung cancer. The time point: blood at routine non-recurrence follow-up after resection. TCRdb itself ran the 5' RACE reads through MiXCR, one entry per CDR3 protein. Altogether about 43,000 distinct CDR3 sequences are present, more than 20% being singletons, with the ten largest covering 6.5% to 9%. Source: PBMCs, taken at follow-up. The source of these receptors is a female donor with early-stage non-small cell lung cancer.

In this sample, this clonotype turned up many times. J is TRBJ2-2 and V is TRBV7-2, with a tentative D call TRBD1 (5 bases). V shed 3 bases and J shed 5 bases, with 16 bases lying between them. Germline loops: CDR1 SGHTA, CDR2 FQGNSA. The CDR3 has 16 amino acids. CDR3 in amino acids: CASSLQTVFETGELFF. The CDR3 nucleotides are TGTGCCAGCAGCTTGCAGACAGTTTTTGAGACCGGGGAGCTGTTTTTT.

This clonotype was detected a few times. The rearrangement links TRBV12-3 or TRBV12-4 to TRBJ2-5; 7 nucleotides match TRBD1. The CDR3 loop spans 14 amino acids. The trim removed 6 bases at V and 5 bases at J, leaving 9 bases unmatched. CDR3 in amino acids: CASREQGRGETQYF. CDR3 nucleotides: TGTGCCAGCAGGGAACAGGGGCGAGGGGAGACCCAGTACTTC.

This clonotype has ten or more counts. The chain links TRBV7-8 to TRBJ2-2; tentatively, D is TRBD2 (6 bases). CDR1 and CDR2 (germline): SGHVS, FQNEAQ. The CDR3 length is 18 residues. Between the trimmed V and J ends, which lost 3 bases and 2 bases, there was a span of 19 bases. This CDR3 is CASSFRRAFGGNTGELFF. DNA of the CDR3: TGTGCCAGCAGCTTTAGGCGGGCGTTCGGGGGAAACACCGGGGAGCTGTTTTTT.

This clonotype has only a few counts. J is TRBJ2-1 and V is TRBV29-1, with 7 bases fitting TRBD1. There are 15 residues in the CDR3. CDR1 is SQVTM, CDR2 ANQGSEA, per germline. The V gene end was trimmed by 1 base and the J gene end by 4 bases; junction bases not matched to a gene: 7. The CDR3 region has the DNA TGCAGCGTTGAAGGGGACGGGGACAGATACAATGAGCAGTTCTTC. Amino acid sequence: CSVEGDGDRYNEQFF.

This clonotype was picked up a small number of times. The chain employs TRBV4-1 and TRBJ2-5; 8 bases fit TRBD2. Germline CDR1 is MGHRA and CDR2 is YSYEKL. The ends lost 3 bases at V and 4 bases at J; junction bases unmatched: 7. CDR3 length equals 15 residues. CDR3: CASSHVGRAAETQYF. The CDR3 coding sequence is TGCGCCAGCAGCCACGTCGGGAGGGCCGCAGAGACCCAGTACTTC.

This clonotype was observed a handful of times. The V gene is TRBV27, the J gene TRBJ2-6; D not certain. V lost 6 bases, J lost 0 bases, and 12 bases lay in between. Germline-derived CDR1 and CDR2 are MNHEY and SMNVEV (reference sequence). The CDR3 runs to 16 residues. Here the CDR3 reads CASRSLFLSGANVLTF. The CDR3 bases are TGTGCCAGCAGGTCCCTCTTCCTCTCTGGGGCCAACGTCCTGACTTTC.

The CDR3 coding sequence is TGTGCCAGCAGCCCTCAGGGCCGGCAGCCCCAGCATTTT. Residues: CASSPQGRQPQHF. This chain uses TRBV5-6 with TRBJ1-5; weak D call: TRBD1 (5 bases). Germline CDR1 reads SGHDT; CDR2 reads YYEEEE. Trimming removed 4 bases from V and 7 bases from J, with 12 bases in between. This CDR3 contains 13 residues.